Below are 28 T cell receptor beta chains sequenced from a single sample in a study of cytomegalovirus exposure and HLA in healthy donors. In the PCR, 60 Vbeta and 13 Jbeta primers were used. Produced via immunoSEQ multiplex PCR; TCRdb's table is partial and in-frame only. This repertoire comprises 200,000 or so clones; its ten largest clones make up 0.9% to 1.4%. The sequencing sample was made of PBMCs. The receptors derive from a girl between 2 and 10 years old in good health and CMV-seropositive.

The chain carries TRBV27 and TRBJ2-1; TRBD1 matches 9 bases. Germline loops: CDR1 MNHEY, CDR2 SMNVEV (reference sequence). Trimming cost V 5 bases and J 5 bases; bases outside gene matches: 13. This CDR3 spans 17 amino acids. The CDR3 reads CASSPPRTGVKNNEQFF. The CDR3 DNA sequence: TGTGCCAGCAGTCCCCCTAGGACAGGGGTGAAAAACAATGAGCAGTTCTTC.

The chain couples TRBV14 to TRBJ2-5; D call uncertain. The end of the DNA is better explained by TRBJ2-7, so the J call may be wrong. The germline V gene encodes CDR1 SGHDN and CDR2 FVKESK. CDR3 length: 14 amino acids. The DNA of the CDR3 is TGTGCCAGCAGCCAAAACTTACCCTCCTACGAGCAGTACTTC. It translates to CASSQNLPSYEQYF.

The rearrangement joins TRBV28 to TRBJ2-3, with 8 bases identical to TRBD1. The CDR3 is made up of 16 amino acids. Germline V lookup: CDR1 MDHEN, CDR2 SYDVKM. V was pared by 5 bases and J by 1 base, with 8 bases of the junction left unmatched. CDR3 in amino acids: CASSNSGGSGTDTQYF. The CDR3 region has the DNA TGTGCCAGCAGTAACTCAGGGGGCTCAGGCACAGATACGCAGTATTTT.

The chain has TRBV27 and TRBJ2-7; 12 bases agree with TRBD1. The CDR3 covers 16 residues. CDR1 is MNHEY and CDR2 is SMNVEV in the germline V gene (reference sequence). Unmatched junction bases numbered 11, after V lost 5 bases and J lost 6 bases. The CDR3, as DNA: TGTGCCAGCAGTCCGGGACAGGGGGCGCAAAGAGGCGAGCAGTACTTC. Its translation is CASSPGQGAQRGEQYF.

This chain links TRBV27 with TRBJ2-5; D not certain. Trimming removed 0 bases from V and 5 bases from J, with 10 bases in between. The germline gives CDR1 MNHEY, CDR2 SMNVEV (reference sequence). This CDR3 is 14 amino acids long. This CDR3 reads CASSLSFYAETQYF. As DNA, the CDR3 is TGTGCCAGCAGTTTATCGTTTTATGCGGAGACCCAGTACTTC.

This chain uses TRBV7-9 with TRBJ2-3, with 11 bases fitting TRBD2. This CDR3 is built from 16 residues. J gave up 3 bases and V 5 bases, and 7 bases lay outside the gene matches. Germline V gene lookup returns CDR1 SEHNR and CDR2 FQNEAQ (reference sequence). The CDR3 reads CASSPETSGMTDTQYF. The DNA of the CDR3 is TGTGCCAGCAGCCCCGAGACTAGCGGGATGACAGATACGCAGTATTTT.

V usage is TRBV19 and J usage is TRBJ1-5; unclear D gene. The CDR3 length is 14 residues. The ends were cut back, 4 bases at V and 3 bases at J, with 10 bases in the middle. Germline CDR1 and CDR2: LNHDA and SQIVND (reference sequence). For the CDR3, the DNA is TGTGCCAGTAGTAATACAGCTTCCAATCAGCCCCAGCATTTT. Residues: CASSNTASNQPQHF.

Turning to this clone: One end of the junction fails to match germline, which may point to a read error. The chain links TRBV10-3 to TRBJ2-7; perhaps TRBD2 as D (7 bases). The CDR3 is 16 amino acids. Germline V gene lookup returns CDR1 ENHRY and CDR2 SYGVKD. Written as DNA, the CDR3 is TGTGCCATCAGCGAGAGGGGGGGAGGGCCCTCCCACGAGCAGTACTTC. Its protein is CAISERGGGPSHEQYF.

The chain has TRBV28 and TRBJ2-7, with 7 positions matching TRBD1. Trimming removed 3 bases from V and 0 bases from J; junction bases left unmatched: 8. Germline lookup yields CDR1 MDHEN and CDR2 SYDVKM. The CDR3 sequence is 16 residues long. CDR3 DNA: TGTGCCAGCAGTTTCGGCGACAGGGTGAGCTCCTACGAGCAGTACTTC. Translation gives CASSFGDRVSSYEQYF.

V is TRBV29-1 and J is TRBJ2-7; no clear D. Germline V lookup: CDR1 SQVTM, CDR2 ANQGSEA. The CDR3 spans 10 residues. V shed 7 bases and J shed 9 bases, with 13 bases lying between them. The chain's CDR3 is CSAYSTRQYF. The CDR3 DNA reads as TGCAGCGCGTACTCTACGAGGCAGTACTTC.

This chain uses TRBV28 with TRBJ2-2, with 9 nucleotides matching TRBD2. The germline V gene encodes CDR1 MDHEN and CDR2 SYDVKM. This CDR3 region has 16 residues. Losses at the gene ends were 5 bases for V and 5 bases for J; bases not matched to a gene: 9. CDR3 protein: CASSALAGLGTGELFF. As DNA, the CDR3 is TGTGCCAGCAGTGCTCTAGCGGGGCTTGGGACCGGGGAGCTGTTTTTT.

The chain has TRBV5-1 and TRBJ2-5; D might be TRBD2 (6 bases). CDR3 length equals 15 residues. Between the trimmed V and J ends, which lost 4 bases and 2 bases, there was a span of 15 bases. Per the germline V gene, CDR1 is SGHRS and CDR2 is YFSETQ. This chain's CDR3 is CASSILRESQETQYF. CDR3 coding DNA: TGCGCCAGCAGCATCCTTCGGGAGAGTCAAGAGACCCAGTACTTC.

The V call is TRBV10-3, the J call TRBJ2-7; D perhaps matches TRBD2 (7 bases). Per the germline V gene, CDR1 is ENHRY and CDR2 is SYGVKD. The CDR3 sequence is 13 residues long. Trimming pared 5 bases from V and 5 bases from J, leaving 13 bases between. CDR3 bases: TGTGCCATCAGTCTACAGGGAGGGAACGAGCAGTACTTC. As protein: CAISLQGGNEQYF.

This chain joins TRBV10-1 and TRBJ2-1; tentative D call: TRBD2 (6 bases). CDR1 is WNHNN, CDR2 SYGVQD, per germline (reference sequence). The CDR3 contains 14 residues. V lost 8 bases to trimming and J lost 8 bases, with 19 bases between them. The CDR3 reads CASGLGGVFHEQFF. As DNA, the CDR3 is TGCGCCAGCGGACTTGGCGGGGTCTTCCATGAGCAGTTCTTC.

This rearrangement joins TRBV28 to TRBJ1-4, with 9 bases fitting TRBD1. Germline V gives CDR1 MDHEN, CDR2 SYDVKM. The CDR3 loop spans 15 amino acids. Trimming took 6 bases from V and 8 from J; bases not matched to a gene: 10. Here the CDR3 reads CASSPADRGDEKLFF. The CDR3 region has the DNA TGTGCCAGCAGCCCTGCTGACAGGGGGGACGAAAAACTGTTTTTT.

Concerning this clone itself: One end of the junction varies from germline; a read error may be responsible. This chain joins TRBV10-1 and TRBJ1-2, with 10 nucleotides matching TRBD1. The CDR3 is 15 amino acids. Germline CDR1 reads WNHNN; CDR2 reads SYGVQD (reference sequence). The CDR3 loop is CASSLPGTGARGHTF. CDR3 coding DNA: TGCGCCAGCAGTCTACCCGGGACAGGGGCTCGTGGCCACACCTTC.

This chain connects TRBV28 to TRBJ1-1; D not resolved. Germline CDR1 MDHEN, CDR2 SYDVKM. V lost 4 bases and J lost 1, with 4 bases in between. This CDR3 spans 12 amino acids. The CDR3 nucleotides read TGTGCCAGCAGTTGGAGGAACACTGAAGCTTTCTTT. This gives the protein CASSWRNTEAFF.

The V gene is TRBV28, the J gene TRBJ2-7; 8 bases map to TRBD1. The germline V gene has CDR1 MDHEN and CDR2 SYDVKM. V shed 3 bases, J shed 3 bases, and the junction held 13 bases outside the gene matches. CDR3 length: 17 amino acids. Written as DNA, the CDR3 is TGTGCCAGCAGTTTCGGTAGGCGGACAGGGCGAAACTACGAGCAGTACTTC. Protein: CASSFGRRTGRNYEQYF.

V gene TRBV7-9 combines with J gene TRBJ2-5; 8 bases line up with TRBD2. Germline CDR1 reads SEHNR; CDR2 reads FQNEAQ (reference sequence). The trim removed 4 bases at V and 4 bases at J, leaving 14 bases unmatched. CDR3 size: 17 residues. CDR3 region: CASSSPVIREGLETQYF. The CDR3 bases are TGTGCCAGCAGCTCCCCCGTCATTCGGGAGGGGCTAGAGACCCAGTACTTC.

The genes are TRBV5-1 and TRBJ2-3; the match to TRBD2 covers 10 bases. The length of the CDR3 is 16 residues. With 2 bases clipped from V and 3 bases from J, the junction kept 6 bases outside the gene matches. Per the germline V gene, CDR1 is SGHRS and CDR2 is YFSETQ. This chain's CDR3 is CASSFVSGRRTDTQYF. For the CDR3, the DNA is TGCGCCAGCAGCTTCGTTAGCGGGAGGAGGACAGATACGCAGTATTTT. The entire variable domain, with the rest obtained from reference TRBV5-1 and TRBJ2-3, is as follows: KAGVTQTPRYLIKTRGQQVTLSCSPISGHRSVSWYQQTPGQGLQFLFEYFSETQRNKGNFPGRFSGRQFSNSRSEMNVSTLELGDSALYLCASSFVSGRRTDTQYFGPGTRLTVL.

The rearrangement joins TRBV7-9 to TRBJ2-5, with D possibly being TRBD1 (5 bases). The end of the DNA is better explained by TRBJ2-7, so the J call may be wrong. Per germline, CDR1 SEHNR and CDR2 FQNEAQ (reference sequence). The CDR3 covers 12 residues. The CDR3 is CASSTTVHEQYF. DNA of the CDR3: TGTGCCAGCAGCACGACAGTGCACGAGCAGTACTTC.

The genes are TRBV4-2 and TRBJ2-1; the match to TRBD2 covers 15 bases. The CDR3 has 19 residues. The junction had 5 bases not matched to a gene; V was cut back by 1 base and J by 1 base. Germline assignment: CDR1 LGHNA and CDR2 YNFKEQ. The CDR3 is CASSQVRTSGRGSYNEQFF. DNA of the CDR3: TGTGCCAGCAGCCAAGTACGGACTAGCGGGAGGGGATCCTACAATGAGCAGTTCTTC.

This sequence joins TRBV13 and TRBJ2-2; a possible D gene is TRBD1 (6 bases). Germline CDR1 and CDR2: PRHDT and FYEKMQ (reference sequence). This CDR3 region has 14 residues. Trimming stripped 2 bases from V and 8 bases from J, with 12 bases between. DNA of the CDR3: TGTGCCAGCAGCTTATCGACAGGCCAAGGGGAGCTGTTTTTT. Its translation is CASSLSTGQGELFF.

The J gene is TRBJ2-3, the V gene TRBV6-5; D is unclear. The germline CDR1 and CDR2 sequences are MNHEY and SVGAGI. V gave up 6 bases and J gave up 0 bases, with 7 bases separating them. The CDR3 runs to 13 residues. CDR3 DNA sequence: TGTGCCAGCAGGTCTACTAGCACAGATACGCAGTATTTT. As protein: CASRSTSTDTQYF.

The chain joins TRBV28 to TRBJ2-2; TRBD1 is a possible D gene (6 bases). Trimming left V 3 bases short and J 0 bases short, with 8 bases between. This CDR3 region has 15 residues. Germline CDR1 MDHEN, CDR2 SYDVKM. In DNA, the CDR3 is TGTGCCAGCAGTTTGGGGGCAGCGAACACCGGGGAGCTGTTTTTT. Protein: CASSLGAANTGELFF.

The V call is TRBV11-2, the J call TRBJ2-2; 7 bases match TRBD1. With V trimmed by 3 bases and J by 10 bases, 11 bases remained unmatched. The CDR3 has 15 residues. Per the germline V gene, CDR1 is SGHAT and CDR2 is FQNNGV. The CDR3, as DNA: TGTGCCAGCAGCTTGGGGACAGCGCCCACGCAGGAGCTGTTTTTT. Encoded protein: CASSLGTAPTQELFF.

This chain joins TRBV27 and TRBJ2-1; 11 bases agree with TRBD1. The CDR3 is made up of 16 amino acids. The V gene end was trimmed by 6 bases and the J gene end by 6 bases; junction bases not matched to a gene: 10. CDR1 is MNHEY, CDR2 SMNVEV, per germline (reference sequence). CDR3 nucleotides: TGTGCCAGCAGCATGAGGACAGGGGGCGCGTTCAATGAGCAGTTCTTC. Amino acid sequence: CASSMRTGGAFNEQFF.

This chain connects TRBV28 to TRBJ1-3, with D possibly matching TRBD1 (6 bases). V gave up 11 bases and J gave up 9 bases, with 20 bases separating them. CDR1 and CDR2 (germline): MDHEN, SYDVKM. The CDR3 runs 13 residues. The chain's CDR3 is CAVMRDISSTIYF. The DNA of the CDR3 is TGTGCCGTCATGAGGGACATTTCGTCCACCATATATTTT.